The 6 T cell receptor beta chains given below trace back to one sample, sequenced in a study of T cells in Graves' hyperthyroidism and ophthalmopathy. TCR beta CDR3 sequences were amplified from RNA transcripts. HTBI primers were employed in a first-round RT-PCR of the TCR CDR3. TCRdb redid the calling of the multiplex PCR reads with MiXCR, one entry per CDR3 protein. The profile shows around 280,000 distinct CDR3 sequences, approximately 12% of them singletons. Specimen: blood. Source of these receptors: a woman in her 30s with Graves' hyperthyroidism that later progressed to Graves' ophthalmopathy.

The chain links TRBV19 to TRBJ1-2; TRBD1 aligns across 8 bases. After removal of 3 bases from V and 8 bases from J, the junction contained 5 bases not matched to a gene. The CDR3 sequence is 13 residues long. Germline V lookup: CDR1 LNHDA, CDR2 SQIVND (reference sequence). The CDR3 region has the DNA TGTGCCAGTAGTATCGACAGGGGCGGCGGCTACACCTTC. Protein product: CASSIDRGGGYTF.

This clonotype was seen only a few times. V usage is TRBV3-1 and J usage is TRBJ1-3; D remains ambiguous. Germline CDR1 LGHDT, CDR2 YNNKEL (reference sequence). The CDR3 is 15 residues long. Trimming removed 1 base from V and 3 bases from J, with 10 bases in between. The CDR3 DNA is TGTGCCAGCAGCCAAGGGGGTAAGGTTGGAAACACCATATATTTT. This encodes CASSQGGKVGNTIYF.

This clonotype was counted at least ten times. V usage is TRBV28 and J usage is TRBJ2-6; the D is unclear. This CDR3 has 15 residues. V was pared by 10 bases and J by 0 bases, with 13 bases between. Per the germline V gene, CDR1 is MDHEN and CDR2 is SYDVKM. The CDR3 DNA is TGTGCCACTGCCCGGGCCTCCTCTGGGGCCAACGTCCTGACTTTC. Translated, it gives CATARASSGANVLTF.

This clonotype came up many times. J is TRBJ2-3 and V is TRBV28; possibly TRBD1 for D (6 bases). Germline loops: CDR1 MDHEN, CDR2 SYDVKM. This CDR3 is built from 15 residues. Trimming cost V 6 bases and J 2 bases, with 15 bases left between them. As DNA, the CDR3 is TGTGCCAGCAGCCCCGGACAGCTCTACACAGATACGCAGTATTTT. As protein: CASSPGQLYTDTQYF.

This clonotype was counted once. The chain has TRBV20-1 and TRBJ2-1; 12 nucleotides match TRBD2. Trimming removed 1 base from V and 0 bases from J; junction bases left unmatched: 7. CDR1 and CDR2 (germline): DFQATT, SNEGSKA (reference sequence). This CDR3 is built from 18 residues. The CDR3, as DNA: TGCAGTGCTAGAGGAACCCTAGCGGGAGGGCCCTCCTACAATGAGCAGTTCTTC. Its protein is CSARGTLAGGPSYNEQFF.

Ten or more counts support this clonotype. The gene calls are TRBV20-1 and TRBJ2-1; 15 nucleotides match TRBD2. The CDR3 loop spans 14 amino acids. Germline assignment: CDR1 DFQATT and CDR2 SNEGSKA (reference sequence). V dropped 5 bases and J dropped 10; count of bases not matched to a gene: 6. Here the CDR3 reads CSAVGLAGGEEQFF. The CDR3 nucleotides are TGCAGTGCTGTGGGACTAGCGGGAGGTGAGGAGCAGTTCTTC.